The next 32 T cell receptor beta chains were all read from a single sample in a study of siplizumab effects on memory and regulatory T cells. Produced via immunoSEQ multiplex PCR; TCRdb's table is partial and in-frame only. Of around 78,000 clones listed, about 90% are singletons. Sequencing was performed on CD8+ T cells sorted from blood. These TCRs come from a human donor in good health.

The chain links TRBV19 to TRBJ2-7; D not certain. CDR3 length: 11 residues. Germline values: CDR1 LNHDA, CDR2 SQIVND (reference sequence). Trimming cost V 4 bases and J 2 bases, with 3 bases left between them. CDR3 nucleotides: TGTGCCAGTAGTAACACCTACGAGCAGTACTTC. Encoded protein: CASSNTYEQYF. The full variable domain, its missing parts supplied by reference TRBV19 and TRBJ2-7, is DGGITQSPKYLFRKEGQNVTLSCEQNLNHDAMYWYRQDPGQGLRLIYYSQIVNDFQKGDIAEGYSVSREKKESFPLTVTSAQKNPTAFYLCASSNTYEQYFGPGTRLTVT.

With regard to this clone: One junction end disagrees with the germline gene, perhaps due to a read error. This chain connects TRBV29-1 to TRBJ2-7; TRBD1 is a possible D gene (6 bases). Germline V CDR1 and CDR2: SQVTM, ANQGSEA. The CDR3 consists of 12 residues. For the CDR3, the DNA is TGCAGCGTCGAAGGGACATCCTACGAGCAGTACTTC. Protein: CSVEGTSYEQYF.

This chain links TRBV5-1 with TRBJ1-2; D unresolved. Germline V gene data show CDR1 as SGHRS and CDR2 as YFSETQ. Trimming shortened V by 4 bases and J by 4 bases, and 14 bases separated the two germline ends. CDR3 length: 14 amino acids. The CDR3 DNA reads TGCGCCAGCAGCGCGCCGGACGGGAGCTATGGCTACACCTTC. It translates to CASSAPDGSYGYTF.

The chain combines TRBV6-5 with TRBJ1-1, with D possibly TRBD1 on 5 matching bases. Trimming shortened V by 6 bases and J by 5 bases, and 13 bases separated the two germline ends. The CDR3 runs 13 residues. Per germline, CDR1 MNHEY and CDR2 SVGAGI. In DNA form, the CDR3 reads TGTGCCAGCAGACTTGGGGGGGTGACTGAAGCTTTCTTT. This translates into CASRLGGVTEAFF.

The V and J genes are TRBV6-1 and TRBJ2-3; no clear D. Germline lookup yields CDR1 MNHNS and CDR2 SASEGT. The V end lost 1 base, the J end lost 6 bases, and 11 bases lay between the germline ends. CDR3 size: 14 residues. CDR3 sequence: CASSEVAVVDTQYF. The CDR3 DNA reads TGTGCCAGCAGTGAAGTTGCCGTTGTGGATACGCAGTATTTT.

The chain uses TRBV6-8 and TRBJ2-7; D ambiguous. CDR1 MNHGY and CDR2 SAAAGT come from the germline V gene. Trimming took off 10 bases at V and 6 bases at J, with 22 bases between the two ends. This CDR3 region has 14 residues. The CDR3 DNA reads TGTGCCACCCCTCCCCAGTGGGCGACTCTCGAGCAGTACTTC. Translated, it gives CATPPQWATLEQYF.

The chain links TRBV6-4 to TRBJ2-1; perhaps TRBD2 as D (6 bases). The CDR3 has 16 residues. CDR1 is MRHNA and CDR2 is SNTAGT in the germline V gene. The ends were cut back, 3 bases at V and 8 bases at J, with 20 bases in the middle. The DNA of the CDR3 is TGTGCCAGCAGTGAAGATTGGGGGAGGCCAACCGATGAGCAGTTCTTC. This encodes CASSEDWGRPTDEQFF.

The chain combines TRBV6-6 with TRBJ2-1, with D perhaps matching TRBD2 (6 bases). Germline CDR1 MNHNY, CDR2 SVGAGI (reference sequence). The CDR3 extends over 12 amino acids. Trimming took off 10 bases at V and 9 bases at J, with 16 bases between the two ends. For the CDR3, the DNA is TGTGCCATCAGCCTAGCGCCCAGTGAGCAGTTCTTC. Protein: CAISLAPSEQFF.

The V gene is TRBV7-6, the J gene TRBJ2-1, with TRBD2 matching 12 bases. The ends lost 5 bases at V and 5 bases at J; junction bases unmatched: 4. This CDR3 region has 15 residues. Germline V gene lookup returns CDR1 SGHVS and CDR2 FNYEAQ. CDR3 nucleotides: TGTGCCAGCAGCCGACTAGCGGGGGAACACAATGAGCAGTTCTTC. Protein: CASSRLAGEHNEQFF.

The V and J genes are TRBV6-1 and TRBJ2-7, with D uncertain. The V end was cut by 3 bases, the J end by 4 bases, with 19 bases between. This CDR3 has 16 amino acids. Germline CDR1 is MNHNS and CDR2 is SASEGT. This chain's CDR3 is CASSDILVPALYEQYF. Here the CDR3 DNA reads TGTGCCAGCAGTGATATTCTTGTCCCGGCGTTATACGAGCAGTACTTC.

The gene calls are TRBV27 and TRBJ2-1; TRBD1 matches at 7 bases. The ends lost 5 bases at V and 6 bases at J; junction bases unmatched: 4. The CDR3 is 13 amino acids. Germline V gene lookup returns CDR1 MNHEY and CDR2 SMNVEV (reference sequence). In DNA form, the CDR3 reads TGTGCCAGCAGTACGGGACAGCCCAATGAGCAGTTCTTC. It is translated as CASSTGQPNEQFF.

The chain combines TRBV5-4 with TRBJ2-7, with D perhaps matching TRBD1 (7 bases). The CDR3 is 16 amino acids. With 1 base removed from V and 2 bases from J, the gap between germline ends came to 16 bases. Germline V gives CDR1 SGHNT, CDR2 YYREEE (reference sequence). DNA for the CDR3: TGTGCCAGCAGCTTGCCGGGGGACAGCTTAACCTACGAGCAGTACTTC. Its protein is CASSLPGDSLTYEQYF.

The chain recombines TRBV9 with TRBJ2-7, with D possibly TRBD2 on 5 matching bases. Germline V gene lookup returns CDR1 SGDLS and CDR2 YYNGEE. V lost 7 bases to trimming and J lost 2 bases, with 16 bases between them. This CDR3 is 14 amino acids long. The CDR3 bases are TGTGCCAGCTCCTCCGGACTGGCCGCCTACGAGCAGTACTTC. Its protein is CASSSGLAAYEQYF.

Concerning this clone itself: This specimen includes other DNA sequences encoding the same CDR3. V is TRBV7-9 and J is TRBJ1-5; D perhaps matches TRBD1 (6 bases). The CDR3 totals 15 residues. Germline V CDR1 and CDR2: SEHNR, FQNEAQ (reference sequence). Trimming stripped 0 bases from V and 1 base from J, with 7 bases between. DNA of the CDR3: TGTGCCAGCAGCTTAGCCCAGGGGAGCAATCAGCCCCAGCATTTT. It translates to CASSLAQGSNQPQHF. Drawing the rest from reference TRBV7-9 and TRBJ1-5, the complete variable domain is DTGVSQNPRHKITKRGQNVTFRCDPISEHNRLYWYRQTLGQGPEFLTYFQNEAQLEKSRLLSDRFSAERPKGSFSTLEIQRTEQGDSAMYLCASSLAQGSNQPQHFGDGTRLSIL.

The chain couples TRBV19 to TRBJ2-3, with D perhaps being TRBD1 or TRBD2 (5 bases each). Germline CDR1 is LNHDA and CDR2 is SQIVND (reference sequence). V gave up 1 base and J gave up 6 bases, with 17 bases separating them. This CDR3 contains 16 residues. The CDR3 is CASSIVAGTSDDTQYF. The CDR3 DNA is TGTGCCAGTAGTATAGTTGCAGGGACCTCTGATGATACGCAGTATTTT.

This clone has just one count. This sequence joins TRBV19 and TRBJ1-2; D is possibly TRBD1 (6 bases). The CDR3 loop spans 16 amino acids. Germline lookup yields CDR1 LNHDA and CDR2 SQIVND (reference sequence). V lost 6 bases and J lost 2, with 19 bases in between. CDR3 protein: CASRLSTRGSNYGYTF. The CDR3 bases are TGTGCCAGTAGGCTCTCTACCAGGGGCTCAAACTATGGCTACACCTTC. The entire variable domain, with the rest obtained from reference TRBV19 and TRBJ1-2, is as follows: DGGITQSPKYLFRKEGQNVTLSCEQNLNHDAMYWYRQDPGQGLRLIYYSQIVNDFQKGDIAEGYSVSREKKESFPLTVTSAQKNPTAFYLCASRLSTRGSNYGYTFGSGTRLTVV.

This chain connects TRBV4-1 to TRBJ2-7, with D hard to call. The CDR3 length is 18 residues. V was pared by 0 bases and J by 2 bases, with 20 bases between. The germline CDR1 and CDR2 sequences are MGHRA and YSYEKL. CDR3 nucleotide sequence: TGCGCCAGCAGCCAAGATAATTATGGTGTTCCTACCCCCTACGAGCAGTACTTC. Its protein is CASSQDNYGVPTPYEQYF.

This chain connects TRBV27 to TRBJ2-5; D perhaps matches TRBD2 (6 bases). The V gene lost 3 bases and the J gene lost 4 bases, with 12 bases spanning the gap. The CDR3 consists of 14 residues. The germline V gene encodes CDR1 MNHEY and CDR2 SMNVEV (reference sequence). CDR3 protein: CASSFGGVGETQYF. The CDR3 coding sequence is TGTGCCAGCAGTTTTGGCGGGGTGGGAGAGACCCAGTACTTC.

This clone has just one count. The chain combines TRBV5-1 with TRBJ1-1; TRBD1 might be the D (6 bases). V lost 1 base, J lost 1 base, and 11 bases lay in between. The CDR3 contains 15 residues. CDR1 and CDR2 from the germline V gene are SGHRS and YFSETQ. The CDR3 DNA sequence: TGCGCCAGCAGCTTGTTGGGACACTGGAACACTGAAGCTTTCTTT. Amino acid sequence: CASSLLGHWNTEAFF.

This chain connects TRBV10-1 to TRBJ2-5, with TRBD2 identical over 10 bases. V shed 2 bases and J 4 bases; nucleotides not matched to a gene: 4. This CDR3 spans 15 amino acids. Germline V gene data show CDR1 as WNHNN and CDR2 as SYGVQD (reference sequence). The CDR3 DNA reads TGCGCCAGCAGTGAGAAACTAGCGGGATCAGAGACCCAGTACTTC. Translating it yields CASSEKLAGSETQYF.

The V and J genes are TRBV19 and TRBJ2-1, with 7 bases identical to TRBD2. After removal of 5 bases from V and 8 bases from J, the junction contained 21 bases not matched to a gene. This CDR3 is 18 amino acids long. Germline-derived CDR1 and CDR2 are LNHDA and SQIVND (reference sequence). This chain's CDR3 is CASSQIRGWEGGDDEQFF. The CDR3 DNA reads as TGTGCCAGTAGTCAGATTCGCGGATGGGAGGGCGGGGATGATGAGCAGTTCTTC.

A remark on this clone: This CDR3 is also generated by other DNA sequences in the sample. The chain employs TRBV19 and TRBJ2-7, with D possibly matching TRBD2 (5 bases). Germline assignment: CDR1 LNHDA and CDR2 SQIVND (reference sequence). With 5 bases removed from V and 1 base from J, the gap between germline ends came to 9 bases. The CDR3 loop spans 13 amino acids. CDR3 DNA sequence: TGTGCCAGTAGTCCCGGACTTTCCTACGAGCAGTACTTC. Amino acid sequence: CASSPGLSYEQYF.

The V and J genes are TRBV12-5 and TRBJ2-7; TRBD1 agrees at 7 bases. Trimming took 5 bases from V and 4 from J; bases not matched to a gene: 8. The CDR3 totals 14 residues. The germline V gene encodes CDR1 LGHNT and CDR2 FRNRAP. DNA of the CDR3: TGTGCTAGTGGTGACTCCGGGACAGAGTACGAGCAGTACTTC. It codes for CASGDSGTEYEQYF.

The chain has TRBV5-4 and TRBJ1-4; D is possibly TRBD1 (6 bases). The CDR3 spans 13 residues. Trimming pared 4 bases from V and 6 bases from J, leaving 10 bases between. Per the germline V gene, CDR1 is SGHNT and CDR2 is YYREEE (reference sequence). The CDR3 loop is CASSSQGYEKLFF. In DNA form, the CDR3 reads TGTGCCAGCAGCAGTCAGGGGTATGAAAAACTGTTTTTT.

This clone has a single count. The chain recombines TRBV7-9 with TRBJ2-1, with D possibly matching TRBD1 (5 bases). The CDR3 runs to 15 residues. The ends were cut back, 1 base at V and 7 bases at J, with 14 bases in the middle. Per the germline V gene, CDR1 is SEHNR and CDR2 is FQNEAQ (reference sequence). The CDR3: CASSLEIQGGNEQFF. The CDR3 DNA reads as TGTGCCAGCAGCTTAGAGATTCAGGGCGGAAATGAGCAGTTCTTC.

This rearrangement joins TRBV9 to TRBJ2-7; 7 bases match TRBD2. The CDR3 loop spans 14 amino acids. The germline CDR1 and CDR2 sequences are SGDLS and YYNGEE. J gave up 0 bases and V 3 bases, and 3 bases lay outside the gene matches. CDR3 bases: TGTGCCAGCAGCGCCTGGGACTACTCCTACGAGCAGTACTTC. The encoded protein is CASSAWDYSYEQYF.

V and J are TRBV5-1 and TRBJ1-5; D might be TRBD1 (5 bases). V was clipped by 4 bases and J by 0 bases, with 11 bases between them. CDR1 SGHRS and CDR2 YFSETQ come from the germline V gene. The length of the CDR3 is 15 residues. The CDR3 DNA reads TGCGCCAGCAGCGTCGACAGTTATAGCAATCAGCCCCAGCATTTT. Translated, it gives CASSVDSYSNQPQHF.

The chain joins TRBV19 to TRBJ2-1, with 11 bases that match TRBD2. The germline gives CDR1 LNHDA, CDR2 SQIVND (reference sequence). Trimming took 4 bases from V and 4 from J; bases not matched to a gene: 3. The CDR3 consists of 15 residues. The DNA of the CDR3 is TGTGCCAGTAGTAGACTAGCGGGAACTTACAATGAGCAGTTCTTC. It is translated as CASSRLAGTYNEQFF. The whole variable domain, remainder taken from reference TRBV19 and TRBJ2-1, is DGGITQSPKYLFRKEGQNVTLSCEQNLNHDAMYWYRQDPGQGLRLIYYSQIVNDFQKGDIAEGYSVSREKKESFPLTVTSAQKNPTAFYLCASSRLAGTYNEQFFGPGTRLTVL.

This clone was observed a single time. V is TRBV19 and J is TRBJ1-3, with TRBD1 as a possible D gene (5 bases). The V and J ends lost 3 bases and 3 bases respectively, with 9 bases between them. CDR1 LNHDA and CDR2 SQIVND come from the germline V gene (reference sequence). The CDR3 covers 14 residues. As DNA, the CDR3 is TGTGCCAGTAGTATGGACACTGGTGGAAACACCATATATTTT. Translated: CASSMDTGGNTIYF.

J is TRBJ2-3 and V is TRBV2; 9 bases are a match to TRBD1. This CDR3 has 15 residues. The trim removed 6 bases at V and 4 bases at J, leaving 8 bases unmatched. The germline V gene has CDR1 SNHLY and CDR2 FYNNEI. The CDR3 coding sequence is TGTGCCAGCAGGGGGTTCGGACAGGGGCCAGATACGCAGTATTTT. It specifies CASRGFGQGPDTQYF.

This chain connects TRBV15 to TRBJ2-4; TRBD2 aligns across 8 bases. This CDR3 spans 15 amino acids. The V and J ends lost 5 bases and 1 base, in that order; junction bases with no gene match: 4. In germline, CDR1 is LNHNV, CDR2 YYDKDF (reference sequence). In nucleotides, the CDR3 is TGTGCCACCAGCGGGTCTAGCGGGGCCAAAAACATTCAGTACTTC. Translation: CATSGSSGAKNIQYF.

CDR3 sequence reads: CSVWRSSYNEQFF. The CDR3 DNA follows: TGCAGCGTATGGCGGAGCTCCTACAATGAGCAGTTCTTC. This sequence joins TRBV29-1 and TRBJ2-1; no clear D. Deletions cut 6 bases from V and 0 bases from J, with 9 bases between. There are 13 residues in the CDR3. Per the germline V gene, CDR1 is SQVTM and CDR2 is ANQGSEA.